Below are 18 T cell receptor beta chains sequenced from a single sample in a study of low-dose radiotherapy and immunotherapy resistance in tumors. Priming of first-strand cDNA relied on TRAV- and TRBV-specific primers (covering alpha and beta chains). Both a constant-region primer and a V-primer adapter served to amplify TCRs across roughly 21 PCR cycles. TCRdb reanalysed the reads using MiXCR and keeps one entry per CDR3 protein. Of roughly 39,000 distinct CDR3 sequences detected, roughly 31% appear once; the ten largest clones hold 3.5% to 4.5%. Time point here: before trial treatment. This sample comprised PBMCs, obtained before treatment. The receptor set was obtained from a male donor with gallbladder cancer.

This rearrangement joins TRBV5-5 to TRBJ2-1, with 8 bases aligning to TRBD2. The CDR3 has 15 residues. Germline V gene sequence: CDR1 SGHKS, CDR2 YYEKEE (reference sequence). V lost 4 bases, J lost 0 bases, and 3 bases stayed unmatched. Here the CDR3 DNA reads TGTGCCAGCAGCCGGGAGGGGAGCTCCTACAATGAGCAGTTCTTC. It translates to CASSREGSSYNEQFF.

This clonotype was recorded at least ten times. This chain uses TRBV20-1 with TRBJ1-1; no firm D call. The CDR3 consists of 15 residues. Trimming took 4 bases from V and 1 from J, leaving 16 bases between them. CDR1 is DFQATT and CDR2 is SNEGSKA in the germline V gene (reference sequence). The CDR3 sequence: CSATSIQTKNTEAFF. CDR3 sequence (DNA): TGCAGTGCTACCTCAATCCAAACAAAGAACACTGAAGCTTTCTTT.

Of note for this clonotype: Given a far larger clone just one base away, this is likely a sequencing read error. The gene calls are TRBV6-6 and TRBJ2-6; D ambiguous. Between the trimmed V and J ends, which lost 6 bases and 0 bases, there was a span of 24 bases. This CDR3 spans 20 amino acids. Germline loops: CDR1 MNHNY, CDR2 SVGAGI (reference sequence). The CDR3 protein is CASSPQRRKGLHSGANVLTF. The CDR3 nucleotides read TGTGCCAGCAGCCCCCAAAGACGGAAAGGCCTGCACTCTGGGGCCAACGTCCTGACTTTC.

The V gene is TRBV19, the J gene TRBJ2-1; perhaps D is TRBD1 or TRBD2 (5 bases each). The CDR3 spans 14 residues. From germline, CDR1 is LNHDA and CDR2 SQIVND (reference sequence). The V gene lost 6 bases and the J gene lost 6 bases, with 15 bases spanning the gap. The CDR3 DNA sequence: TGTGCCAGTAGATCCGATAATGGGGGCAATGAGCAGTTCTTC. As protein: CASRSDNGGNEQFF.

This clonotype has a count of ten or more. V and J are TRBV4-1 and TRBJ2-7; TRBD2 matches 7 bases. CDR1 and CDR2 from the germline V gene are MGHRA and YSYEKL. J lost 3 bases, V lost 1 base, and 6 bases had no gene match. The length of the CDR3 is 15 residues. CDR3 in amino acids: CASSQGTRRIYEQYF. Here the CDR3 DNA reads TGCGCCAGCAGCCAAGGGACTAGAAGGATCTACGAGCAGTACTTC.

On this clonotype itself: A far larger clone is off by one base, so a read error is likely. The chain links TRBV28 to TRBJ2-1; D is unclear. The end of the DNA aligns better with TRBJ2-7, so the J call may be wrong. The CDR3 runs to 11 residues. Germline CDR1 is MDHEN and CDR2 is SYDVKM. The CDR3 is CVSSVGLEQYF. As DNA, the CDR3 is TGTGTCAGCAGTGTGGGTCTCGAGCAGTACTTC.

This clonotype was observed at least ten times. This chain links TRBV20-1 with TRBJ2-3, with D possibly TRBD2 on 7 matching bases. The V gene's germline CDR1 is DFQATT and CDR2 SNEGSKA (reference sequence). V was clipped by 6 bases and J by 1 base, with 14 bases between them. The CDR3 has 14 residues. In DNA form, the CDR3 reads TGCAGTGCGGAGGGGGGGGTAGGCACAGATACGCAGTATTTT. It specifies CSAEGGVGTDTQYF.

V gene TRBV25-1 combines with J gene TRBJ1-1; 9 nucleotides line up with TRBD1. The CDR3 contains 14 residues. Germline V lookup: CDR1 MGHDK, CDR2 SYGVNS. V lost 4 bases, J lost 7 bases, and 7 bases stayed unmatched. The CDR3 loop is CASSAVQGAIEAFF. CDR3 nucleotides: TGTGCCAGCAGTGCAGTACAGGGGGCGATTGAAGCTTTCTTT.

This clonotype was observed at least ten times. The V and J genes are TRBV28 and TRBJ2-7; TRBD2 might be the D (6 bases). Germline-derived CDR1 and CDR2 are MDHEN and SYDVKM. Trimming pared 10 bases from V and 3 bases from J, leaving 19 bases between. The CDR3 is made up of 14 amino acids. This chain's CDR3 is CAIGAGRPFYEQYF. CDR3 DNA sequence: TGTGCCATCGGGGCGGGACGGCCGTTCTACGAGCAGTACTTC.

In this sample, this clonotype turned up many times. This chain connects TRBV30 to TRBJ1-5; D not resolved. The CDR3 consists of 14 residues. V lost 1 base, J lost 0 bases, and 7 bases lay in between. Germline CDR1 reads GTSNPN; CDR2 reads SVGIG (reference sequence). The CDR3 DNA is TGTGCCTGGAGTGAGAGTTATAGCAATCAGCCCCAGCATTTT. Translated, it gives CAWSESYSNQPQHF.

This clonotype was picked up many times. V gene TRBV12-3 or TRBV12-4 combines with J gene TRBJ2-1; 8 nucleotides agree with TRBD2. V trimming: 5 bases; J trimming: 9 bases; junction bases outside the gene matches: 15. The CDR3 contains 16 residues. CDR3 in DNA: TGTGCCAGCAGTCCCAGTGGTCGCGGGGGGCGGAGTGAGCAGTTCTTC. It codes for CASSPSGRGGRSEQFF.

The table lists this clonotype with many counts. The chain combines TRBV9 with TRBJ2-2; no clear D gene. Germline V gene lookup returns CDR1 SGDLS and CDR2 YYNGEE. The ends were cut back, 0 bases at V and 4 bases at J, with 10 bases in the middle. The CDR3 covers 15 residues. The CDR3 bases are TGTGCCAGCAGCGTAGACGAAGGCCGCACCGGGGAGCTGTTTTTT. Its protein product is CASSVDEGRTGELFF.

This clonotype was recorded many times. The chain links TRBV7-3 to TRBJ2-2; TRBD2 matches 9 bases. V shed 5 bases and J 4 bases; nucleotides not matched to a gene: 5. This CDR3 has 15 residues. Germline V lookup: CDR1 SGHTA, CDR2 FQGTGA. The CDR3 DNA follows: TGTGCCAGCAGCAGTAGCGGGAGTAGCACCGGGGAGCTGTTTTTT. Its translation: CASSSSGSSTGELFF.

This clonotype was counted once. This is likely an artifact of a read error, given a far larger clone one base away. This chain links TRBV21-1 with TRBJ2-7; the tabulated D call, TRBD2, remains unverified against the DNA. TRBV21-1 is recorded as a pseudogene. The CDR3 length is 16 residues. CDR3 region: CASSDPSGSSYNEQYF. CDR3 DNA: TGTGCCAGCAGCGACCCTAGCGGGAGCTCCTACAATGAGCAGTACTTC.

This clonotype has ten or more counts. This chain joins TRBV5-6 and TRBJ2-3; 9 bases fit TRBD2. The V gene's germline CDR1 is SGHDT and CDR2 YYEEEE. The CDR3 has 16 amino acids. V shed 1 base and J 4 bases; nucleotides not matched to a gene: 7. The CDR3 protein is CASSLRSSGKADTQYF. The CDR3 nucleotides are TGTGCCAGCAGCTTGAGGTCTAGCGGGAAGGCAGATACGCAGTATTTT. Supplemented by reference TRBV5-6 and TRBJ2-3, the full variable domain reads DAGVTQSPTHLIKTRGQQVTLRCSPKSGHDTVSWYQQALGQGPQFIFQYYEEEERQRGNFPDRFSGHQFPNYSSELNVNALLLGDSALYLCASSLRSSGKADTQYFGPGTRLTVL.

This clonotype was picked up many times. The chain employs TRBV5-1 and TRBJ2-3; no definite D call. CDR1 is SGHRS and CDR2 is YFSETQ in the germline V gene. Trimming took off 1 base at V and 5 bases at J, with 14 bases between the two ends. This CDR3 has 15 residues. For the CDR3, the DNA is TGCGCCAGCAGCTTGCTGGCGGACCCGGGAGATACGCAGTATTTT. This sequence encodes CASSLLADPGDTQYF.

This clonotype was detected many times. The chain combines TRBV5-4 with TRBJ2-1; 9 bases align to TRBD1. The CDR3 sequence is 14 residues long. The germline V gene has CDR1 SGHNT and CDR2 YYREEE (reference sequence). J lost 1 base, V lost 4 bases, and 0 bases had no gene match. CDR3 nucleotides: TGTGCCAGCAGCGGACAGGGGTCCTACAATGAGCAGTTCTTC. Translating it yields CASSGQGSYNEQFF. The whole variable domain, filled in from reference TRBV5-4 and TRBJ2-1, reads ETGVTQSPTHLIKTRGQQVTLRCSSQSGHNTVSWYQQALGQGPQFIFQYYREEENGRGNFPPRFSGLQFPNYSSELNVNALELDDSALYLCASSGQGSYNEQFFGPGTRLTVL.

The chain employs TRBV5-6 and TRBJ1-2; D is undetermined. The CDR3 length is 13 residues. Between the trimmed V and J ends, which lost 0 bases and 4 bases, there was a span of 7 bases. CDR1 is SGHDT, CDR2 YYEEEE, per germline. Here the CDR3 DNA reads TGTGCCAGCAGCTTGGGAAGGGCCTATGGCTACACCTTC. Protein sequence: CASSLGRAYGYTF.